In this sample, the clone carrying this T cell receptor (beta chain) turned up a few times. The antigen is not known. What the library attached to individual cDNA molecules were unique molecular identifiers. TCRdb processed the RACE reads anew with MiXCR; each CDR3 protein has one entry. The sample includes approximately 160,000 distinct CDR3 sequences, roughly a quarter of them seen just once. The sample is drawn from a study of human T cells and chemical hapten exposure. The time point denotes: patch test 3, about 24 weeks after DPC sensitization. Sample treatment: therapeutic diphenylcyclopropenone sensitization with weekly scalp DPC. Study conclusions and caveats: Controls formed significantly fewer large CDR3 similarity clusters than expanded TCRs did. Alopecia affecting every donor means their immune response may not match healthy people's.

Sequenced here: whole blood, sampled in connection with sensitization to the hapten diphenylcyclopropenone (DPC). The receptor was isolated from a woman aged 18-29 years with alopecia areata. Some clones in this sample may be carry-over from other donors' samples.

CDR3 sequence reads: CSALQGLDEQYF. The CDR3 DNA sequence: TGCAGCGCCCTACAGGGGCTAGACGAGCAGTACTTC. The chain combines TRBV29-1 with TRBJ2-7, with TRBD1 matching over 7 bases. V was clipped by 7 bases and J by 5 bases; unmatched bases: 8. This CDR3 contains 12 residues. Germline assignment: CDR1 SQVTM and CDR2 ANQGSEA.